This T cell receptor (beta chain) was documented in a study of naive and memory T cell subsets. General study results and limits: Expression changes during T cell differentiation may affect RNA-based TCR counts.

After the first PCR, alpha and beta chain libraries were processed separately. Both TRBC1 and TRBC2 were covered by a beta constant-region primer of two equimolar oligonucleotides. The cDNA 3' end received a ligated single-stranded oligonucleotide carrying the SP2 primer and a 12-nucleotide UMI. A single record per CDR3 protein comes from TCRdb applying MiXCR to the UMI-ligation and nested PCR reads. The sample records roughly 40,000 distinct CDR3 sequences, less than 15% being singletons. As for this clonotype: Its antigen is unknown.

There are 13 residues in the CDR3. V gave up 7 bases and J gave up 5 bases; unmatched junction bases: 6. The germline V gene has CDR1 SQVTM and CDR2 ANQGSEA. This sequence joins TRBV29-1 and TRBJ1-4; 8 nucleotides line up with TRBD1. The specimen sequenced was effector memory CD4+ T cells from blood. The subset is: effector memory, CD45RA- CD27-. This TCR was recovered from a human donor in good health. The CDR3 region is CSAVQGGNEKLFF. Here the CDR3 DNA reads TGCAGCGCCGTACAGGGGGGGAATGAAAAACTGTTTTTT. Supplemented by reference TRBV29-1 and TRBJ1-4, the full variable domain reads SAVISQKPSRDICQRGTSLTIQCQVDSQVTMMFWYRQQPGQSLTLIATANQGSEATYESGFVIDKFPISRPNLTFSTLTVSNMSPEDSSIYLCSAVQGGNEKLFFGSGTQLSVL.